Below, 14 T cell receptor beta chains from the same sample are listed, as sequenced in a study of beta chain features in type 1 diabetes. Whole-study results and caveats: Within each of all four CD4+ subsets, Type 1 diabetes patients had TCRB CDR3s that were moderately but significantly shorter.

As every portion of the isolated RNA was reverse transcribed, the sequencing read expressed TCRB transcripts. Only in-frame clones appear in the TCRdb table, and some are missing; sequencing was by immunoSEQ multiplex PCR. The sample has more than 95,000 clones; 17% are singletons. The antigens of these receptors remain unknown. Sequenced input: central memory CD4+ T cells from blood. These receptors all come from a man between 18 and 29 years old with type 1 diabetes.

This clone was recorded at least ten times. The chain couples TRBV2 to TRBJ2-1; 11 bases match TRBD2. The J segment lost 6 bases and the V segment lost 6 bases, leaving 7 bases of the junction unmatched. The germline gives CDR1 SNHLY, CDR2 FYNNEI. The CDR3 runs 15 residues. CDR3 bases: TGTGCCAGCAGAGCACTAGCGGGAGTAAGCAATGAGCAGTTCTTC. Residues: CASRALAGVSNEQFF. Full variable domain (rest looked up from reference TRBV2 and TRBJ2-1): EPEVTQTPSHQVTQMGQEVILRCVPISNHLYFYWYRQILGQKVEFLVSFYNNEISEKSEIFDDQFSVERPDGSNFTLKIRSTKLEDSAMYFCASRALAGVSNEQFFGPGTRLTVL.

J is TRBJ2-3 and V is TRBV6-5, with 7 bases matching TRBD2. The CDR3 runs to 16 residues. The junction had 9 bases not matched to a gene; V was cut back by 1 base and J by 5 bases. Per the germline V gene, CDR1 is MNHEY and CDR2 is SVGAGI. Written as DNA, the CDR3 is TGTGCCAGCAGTTACTGGGGGGGAGCGGATAAAGATACGCAGTATTTT. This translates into CASSYWGGADKDTQYF.

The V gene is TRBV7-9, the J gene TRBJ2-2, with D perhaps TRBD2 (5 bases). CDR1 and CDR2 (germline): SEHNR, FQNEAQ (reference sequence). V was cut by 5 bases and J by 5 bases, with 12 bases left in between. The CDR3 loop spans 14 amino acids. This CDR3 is CASSINGVTGELFF. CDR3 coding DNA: TGTGCCAGCAGCATCAACGGGGTAACCGGGGAGCTGTTTTTT.

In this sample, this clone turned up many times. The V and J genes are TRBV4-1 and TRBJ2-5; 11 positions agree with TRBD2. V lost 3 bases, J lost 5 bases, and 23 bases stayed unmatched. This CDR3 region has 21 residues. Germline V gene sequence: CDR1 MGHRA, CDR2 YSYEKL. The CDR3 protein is CASSQWPPRPGTSGSVETQYF. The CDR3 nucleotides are TGCGCCAGCAGCCAGTGGCCCCCCCGTCCGGGAACTAGCGGGAGTGTCGAGACCCAGTACTTC.

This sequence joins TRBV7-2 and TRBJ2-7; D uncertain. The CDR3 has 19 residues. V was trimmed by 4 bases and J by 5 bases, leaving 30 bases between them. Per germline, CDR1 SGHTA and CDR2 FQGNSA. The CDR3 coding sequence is TGTGCCAGCAGCTCACTTAGTATGGGTTCTCAAAACCAGAGGAACGAGCAGTACTTC. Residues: CASSSLSMGSQNQRNEQYF. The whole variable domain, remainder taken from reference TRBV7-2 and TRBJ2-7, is GAGVSQSPSNKVTEKGKDVELRCDPISGHTALYWYRQSLGQGLEFLIYFQGNSAPDKSGLPSDRFSAERTGGSVSTLTIQRTQQEDSAVYLCASSSLSMGSQNQRNEQYFGPGTRLTVT.

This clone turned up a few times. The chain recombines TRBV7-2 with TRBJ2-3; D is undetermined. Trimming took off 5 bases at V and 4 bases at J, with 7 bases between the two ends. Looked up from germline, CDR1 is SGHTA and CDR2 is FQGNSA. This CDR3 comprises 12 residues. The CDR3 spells CASSKYADTQYF. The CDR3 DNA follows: TGTGCCAGCAGCAAGTACGCAGATACGCAGTATTTT.

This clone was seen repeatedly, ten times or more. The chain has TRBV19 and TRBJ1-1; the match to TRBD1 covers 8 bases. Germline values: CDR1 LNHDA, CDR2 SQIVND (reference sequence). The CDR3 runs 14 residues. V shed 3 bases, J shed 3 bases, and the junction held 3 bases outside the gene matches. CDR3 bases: TGTGCCAGTAGTATCCACAGGGGGGACACTGAAGCTTTCTTT. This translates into CASSIHRGDTEAFF.

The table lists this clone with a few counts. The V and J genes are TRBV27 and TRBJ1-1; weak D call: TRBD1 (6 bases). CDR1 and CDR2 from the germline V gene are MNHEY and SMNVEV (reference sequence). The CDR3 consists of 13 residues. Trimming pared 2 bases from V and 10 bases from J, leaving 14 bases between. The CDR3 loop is CASSLGGEAVAFF. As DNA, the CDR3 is TGTGCCAGCAGTTTAGGGGGCGAAGCGGTAGCTTTCTTT.

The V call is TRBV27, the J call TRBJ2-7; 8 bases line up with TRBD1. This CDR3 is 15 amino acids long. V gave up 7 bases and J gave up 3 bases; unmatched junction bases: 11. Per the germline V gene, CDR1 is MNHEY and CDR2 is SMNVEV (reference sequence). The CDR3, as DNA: TGTGCCAGCACCTCCGCGGCAGGGGGCGTCTACGAGCAGTACTTC. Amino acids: CASTSAAGGVYEQYF.

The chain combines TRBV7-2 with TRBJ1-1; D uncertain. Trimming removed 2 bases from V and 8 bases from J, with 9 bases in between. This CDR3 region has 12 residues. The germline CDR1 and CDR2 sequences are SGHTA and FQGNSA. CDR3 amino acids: CASSLTFDEAFF. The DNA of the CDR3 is TGTGCCAGCAGCTTAACCTTTGACGAAGCTTTCTTT.

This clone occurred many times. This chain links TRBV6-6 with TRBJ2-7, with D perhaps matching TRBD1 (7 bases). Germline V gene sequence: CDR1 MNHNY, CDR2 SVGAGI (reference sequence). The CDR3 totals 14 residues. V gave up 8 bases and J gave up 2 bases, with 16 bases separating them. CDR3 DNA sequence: TGTGCCAGCGAATTAGGGGGGACAGCCTACGAGCAGTACTTC. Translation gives CASELGGTAYEQYF.

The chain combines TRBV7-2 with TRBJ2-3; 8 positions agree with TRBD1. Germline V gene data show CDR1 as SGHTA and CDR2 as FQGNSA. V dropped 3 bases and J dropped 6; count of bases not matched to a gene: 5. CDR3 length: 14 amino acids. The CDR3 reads CASSFSGQVDTQYF. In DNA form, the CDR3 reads TGTGCCAGCAGCTTCTCGGGACAGGTCGATACGCAGTATTTT.

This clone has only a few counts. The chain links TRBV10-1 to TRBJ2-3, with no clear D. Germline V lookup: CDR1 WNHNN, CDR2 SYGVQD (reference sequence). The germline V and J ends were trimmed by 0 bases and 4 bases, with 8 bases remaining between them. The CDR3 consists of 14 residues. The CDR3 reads CASSESRTADTQYF. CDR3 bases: TGCGCCAGCAGTGAGTCGCGGACCGCAGATACGCAGTATTTT.

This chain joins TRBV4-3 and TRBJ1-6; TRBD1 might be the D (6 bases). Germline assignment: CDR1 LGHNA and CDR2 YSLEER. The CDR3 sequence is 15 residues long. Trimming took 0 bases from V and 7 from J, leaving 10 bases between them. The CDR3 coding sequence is TGCGCCAGCAGCCAAGAGCAGGGGCGAAATTCACCCCTCCACTTT. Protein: CASSQEQGRNSPLHF.